This T cell receptor (beta chain) was documented in a study of tumor-infiltrating lymphocytes in primary liver carcinoma. Turning to the study itself: Tumor lesions were T1-T3 N0M0 and spanned roughly 4 to 11 cm. Productive TCRbeta read yields ran from roughly 3.6 to 7.1 million per sample and were similar between tissues.

The CDR3 consists of 14 residues. Priming with a constant-region primer yielded TCR beta cDNA from about 510 ng total RNA. Three nested multiplex PCR rounds of slightly modified ARM-PCR generated TCR beta libraries. Rounds one and two of PCR, each of 10 cycles, were primed with TRBV1-TRBV30 forward primers and a C-beta reverse primer. TCRdb analysed the multiplex PCR reads with MiXCR anew, one entry per CDR3 protein. The table includes 75,000 to 80,000 distinct CDR3 sequences, 69% detected once. From unsorted bulk tissue weighing roughly 18-31 mg, DNA and RNA were co-extracted. A word on this clonotype: A read error may produce the germline difference seen at one junction end.

Sequenced input: tumor-adjacent normal liver tissue. The chain uses TRBV12-3 or TRBV12-4 and TRBJ2-5, with D perhaps matching TRBD2 (6 bases). The clonotype originates from a middle-aged man with primary liver carcinoma and hepatitis B virus infection. The CDR3 region has the DNA TGTGCCAGCAGTTTATACCCCAGGGAGGAGATCCAGTACTTC. Residues: CASSLYPREEIQYF.